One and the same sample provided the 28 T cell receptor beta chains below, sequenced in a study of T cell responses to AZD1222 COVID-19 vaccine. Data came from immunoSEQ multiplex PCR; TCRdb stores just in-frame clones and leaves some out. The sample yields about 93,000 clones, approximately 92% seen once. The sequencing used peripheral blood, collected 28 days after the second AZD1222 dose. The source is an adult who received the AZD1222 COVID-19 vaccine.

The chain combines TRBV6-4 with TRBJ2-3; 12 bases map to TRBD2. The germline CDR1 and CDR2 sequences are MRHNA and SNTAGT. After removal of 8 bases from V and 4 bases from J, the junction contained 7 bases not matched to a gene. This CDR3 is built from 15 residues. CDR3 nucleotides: TGTGCCAGCGCCAGACTAGCGGGAGCACCAGATACGCAGTATTTT. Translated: CASARLAGAPDTQYF.

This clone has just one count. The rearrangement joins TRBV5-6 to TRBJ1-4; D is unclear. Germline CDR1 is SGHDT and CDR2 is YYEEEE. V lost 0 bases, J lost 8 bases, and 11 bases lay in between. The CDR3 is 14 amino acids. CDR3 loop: CASSLAGTREKLFF. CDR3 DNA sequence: TGTGCCAGCAGCTTGGCGGGCACACGAGAAAAACTGTTTTTT.

CDR3 protein: CASVRGGNTGELFF. CDR3 DNA: TGTGCCAGTGTTCGCGGGGGGAACACCGGGGAGCTGTTTTTT. This chain uses TRBV19 with TRBJ2-2; 7 bases fit TRBD2. The CDR3 has 14 amino acids. The germline V gene has CDR1 LNHDA and CDR2 SQIVND (reference sequence). V gave up 8 bases and J gave up 1 base; unmatched junction bases: 4.

CDR3 DNA: TGCGCCAGCAGCCAAGGGTTAGCGGGGGCCTACAATGAGCAGTTCTTC. This gives the protein CASSQGLAGAYNEQFF. The rearrangement links TRBV4-3 to TRBJ2-1, with 9 bases aligning to TRBD2. Losses at the gene ends were 1 base for V and 2 bases for J; bases not matched to a gene: 3. Germline CDR1 and CDR2: LGHNA and YSLEER. The CDR3 has 16 amino acids.

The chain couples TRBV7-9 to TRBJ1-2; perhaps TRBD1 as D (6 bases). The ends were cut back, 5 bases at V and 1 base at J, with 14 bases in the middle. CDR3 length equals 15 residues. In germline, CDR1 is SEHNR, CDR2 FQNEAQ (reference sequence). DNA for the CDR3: TGTGCCAGCAGCCCCGCGACAGGCATTAACTATGGCTACACCTTC. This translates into CASSPATGINYGYTF.

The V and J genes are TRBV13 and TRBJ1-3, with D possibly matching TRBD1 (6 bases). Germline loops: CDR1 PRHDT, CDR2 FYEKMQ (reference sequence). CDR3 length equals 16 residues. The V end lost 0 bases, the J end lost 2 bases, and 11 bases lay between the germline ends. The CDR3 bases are TGTGCCAGCAGCTTAGGCATCAGGGGAACTGGAAACACCATATATTTT. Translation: CASSLGIRGTGNTIYF.

The CDR3 sequence: CASSLWTGTMNTEAFF. In DNA form, the CDR3 reads TGTGCCAGCAGTTTATGGACAGGCACCATGAACACTGAAGCTTTCTTT. The genes are TRBV28 and TRBJ1-1, with TRBD1 as a possible D gene (6 bases). The V end was cut by 0 bases, the J end by 0 bases, with 11 bases between. This CDR3 has 16 amino acids. In germline, CDR1 is MDHEN, CDR2 SYDVKM.

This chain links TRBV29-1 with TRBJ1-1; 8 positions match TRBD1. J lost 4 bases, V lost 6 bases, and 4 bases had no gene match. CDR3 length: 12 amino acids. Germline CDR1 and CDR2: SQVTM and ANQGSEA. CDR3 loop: CSVDTGGTEAFF. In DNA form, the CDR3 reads TGCAGCGTCGATACAGGGGGCACTGAAGCTTTCTTT.

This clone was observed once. CDR3 nucleotide sequence: TGTGCCAGCAGCCAAGACCCCTTCGGGCAGGGTGGAAACACCGGGGAGCTGTTTTTT. This translates into CASSQDPFGQGGNTGELFF. This chain links TRBV3-1 (or the pseudogene TRBV3-2) with TRBJ2-2; perhaps TRBD1 as D (5 bases). The V gene lost 0 bases and the J gene lost 2 bases, with 19 bases spanning the gap. The germline V gene encodes CDR1 LGHDT and CDR2 YNNKEL (reference sequence). This CDR3 has 19 residues.

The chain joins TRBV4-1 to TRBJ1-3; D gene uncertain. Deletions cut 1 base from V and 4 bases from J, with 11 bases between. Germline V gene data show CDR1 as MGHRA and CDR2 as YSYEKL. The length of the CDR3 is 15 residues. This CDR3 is CASSQGETRGNTIYF. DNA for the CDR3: TGCGCCAGCAGCCAAGGAGAGACAAGAGGAAACACCATATATTTT.

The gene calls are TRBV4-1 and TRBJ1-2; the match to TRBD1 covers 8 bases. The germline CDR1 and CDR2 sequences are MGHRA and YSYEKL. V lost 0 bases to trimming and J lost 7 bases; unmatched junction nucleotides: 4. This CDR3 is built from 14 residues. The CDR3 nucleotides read TGCGCCAGCAGCCAAGACGACAGGGGACGTGGCTACACCTTC. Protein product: CASSQDDRGRGYTF.

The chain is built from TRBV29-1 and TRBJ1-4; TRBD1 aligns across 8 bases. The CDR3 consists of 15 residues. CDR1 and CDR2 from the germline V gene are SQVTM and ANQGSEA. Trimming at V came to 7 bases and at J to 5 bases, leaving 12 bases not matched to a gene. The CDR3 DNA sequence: TGCAGCGCCCTCTGGCCCACAGGGGGAAATGAAAAACTGTTTTTT. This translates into CSALWPTGGNEKLFF. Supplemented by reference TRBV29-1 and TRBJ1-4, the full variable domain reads SAVISQKPSRDICQRGTSLTIQCQVDSQVTMMFWYRQQPGQSLTLIATANQGSEATYESGFVIDKFPISRPNLTFSTLTVSNMSPEDSSIYLCSALWPTGGNEKLFFGSGTQLSVL.

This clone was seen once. The DNA for the CDR3 is TGCGCCAGCAGCTCGACCTACAGGGGGCGAAGAAACACCATATATTTT. It specifies CASSSTYRGRRNTIYF. This rearrangement joins TRBV5-1 to TRBJ1-3; 9 positions match TRBD1. The CDR3 has 16 residues. Germline trimming cut 3 bases from V and 5 bases from J; bases unmatched to any gene: 9. Germline values: CDR1 SGHRS, CDR2 YFSETQ.

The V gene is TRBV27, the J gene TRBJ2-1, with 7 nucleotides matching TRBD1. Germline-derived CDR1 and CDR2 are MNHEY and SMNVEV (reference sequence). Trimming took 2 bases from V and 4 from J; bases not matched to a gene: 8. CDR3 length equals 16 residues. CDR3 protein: CASSLMRPGGYNEQFF. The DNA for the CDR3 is TGTGCCAGCAGTTTAATGAGGCCAGGGGGATACAATGAGCAGTTCTTC.

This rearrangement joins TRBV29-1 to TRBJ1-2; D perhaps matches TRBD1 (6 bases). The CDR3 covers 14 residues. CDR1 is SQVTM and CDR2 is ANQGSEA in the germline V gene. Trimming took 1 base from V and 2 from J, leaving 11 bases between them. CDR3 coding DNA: TGCAGCGTTGAAGGGCGGGGGCTGAACTATGGCTACACCTTC. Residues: CSVEGRGLNYGYTF.

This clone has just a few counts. This CDR3 is CASSLTGRMANVLTF. The CDR3, as DNA: TGTGCCAGTAGTCTGACAGGGCGGATGGCCAACGTCCTGACTTTC. The chain couples TRBV19 to TRBJ2-6; 7 bases align to TRBD1. Germline CDR1 LNHDA, CDR2 SQIVND (reference sequence). CDR3 length equals 15 residues. Germline trimming cut 5 bases from V and 6 bases from J; bases unmatched to any gene: 7.

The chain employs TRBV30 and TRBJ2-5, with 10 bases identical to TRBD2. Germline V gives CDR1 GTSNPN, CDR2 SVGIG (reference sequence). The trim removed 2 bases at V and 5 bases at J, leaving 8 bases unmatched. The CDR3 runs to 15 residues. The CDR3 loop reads CAWSPTSGVGETQYF. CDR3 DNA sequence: TGTGCCTGGAGTCCAACTAGCGGGGTAGGGGAGACCCAGTACTTC.

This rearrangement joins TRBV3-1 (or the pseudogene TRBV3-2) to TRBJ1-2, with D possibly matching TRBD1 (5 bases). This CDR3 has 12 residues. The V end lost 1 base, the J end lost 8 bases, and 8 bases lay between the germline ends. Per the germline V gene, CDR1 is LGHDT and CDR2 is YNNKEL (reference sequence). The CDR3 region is CASSQAYRGYTF. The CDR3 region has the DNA TGTGCCAGCAGCCAAGCCTACAGGGGCTACACCTTC.

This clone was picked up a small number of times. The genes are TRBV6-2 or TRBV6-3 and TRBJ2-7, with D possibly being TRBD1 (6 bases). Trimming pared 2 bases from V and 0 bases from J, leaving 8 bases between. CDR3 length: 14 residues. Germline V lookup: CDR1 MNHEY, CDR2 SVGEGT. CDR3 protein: CASSYRDNSYEQYF. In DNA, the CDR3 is TGTGCCAGCAGTTACCGGGACAACTCCTACGAGCAGTACTTC.

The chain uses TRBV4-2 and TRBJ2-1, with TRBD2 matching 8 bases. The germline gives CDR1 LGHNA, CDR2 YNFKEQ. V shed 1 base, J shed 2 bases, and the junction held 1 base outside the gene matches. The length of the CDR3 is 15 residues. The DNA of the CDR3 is TGTGCCAGCAGCCAAGCGGGGGGGCCCTACAATGAGCAGTTCTTC. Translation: CASSQAGGPYNEQFF.

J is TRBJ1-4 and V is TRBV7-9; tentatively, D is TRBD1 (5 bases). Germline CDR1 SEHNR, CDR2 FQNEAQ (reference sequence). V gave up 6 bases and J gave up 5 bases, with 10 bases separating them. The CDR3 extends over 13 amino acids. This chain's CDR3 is CASRRGANEKLFF. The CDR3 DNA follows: TGTGCCAGCAGGCGGGGCGCAAATGAAAAACTGTTTTTT.

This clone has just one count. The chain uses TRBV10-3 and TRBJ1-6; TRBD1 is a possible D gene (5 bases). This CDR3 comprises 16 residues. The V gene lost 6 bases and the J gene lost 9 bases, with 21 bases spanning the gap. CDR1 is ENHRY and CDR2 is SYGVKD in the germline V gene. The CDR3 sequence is CAISETSGQGSSPLHF. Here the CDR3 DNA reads TGTGCCATCAGCGAAACCTCTGGCCAGGGTAGTTCACCCCTCCACTTT.

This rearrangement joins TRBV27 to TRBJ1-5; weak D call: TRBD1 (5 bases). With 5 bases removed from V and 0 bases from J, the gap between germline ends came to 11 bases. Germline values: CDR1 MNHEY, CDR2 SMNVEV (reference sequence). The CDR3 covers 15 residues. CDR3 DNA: TGTGCCAGCAGTACGACAGTAAATAGCAATCAGCCCCAGCATTTT. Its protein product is CASSTTVNSNQPQHF.

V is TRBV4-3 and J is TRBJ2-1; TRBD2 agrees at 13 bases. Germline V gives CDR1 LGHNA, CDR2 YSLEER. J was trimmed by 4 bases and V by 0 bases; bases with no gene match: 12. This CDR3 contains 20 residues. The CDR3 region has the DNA TGCGCCAGCAGCCAAGACCCCCCTGGACTAGCGGGGGCACCATACAATGAGCAGTTCTTC. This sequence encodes CASSQDPPGLAGAPYNEQFF.

The CDR3 loop reads CASSRQGKNTEAFF. In DNA form, the CDR3 reads TGTGCCAGCAGCCGACAGGGAAAGAACACTGAAGCTTTCTTT. The chain uses TRBV6-5 and TRBJ1-1, with 7 bases matching TRBD1. Trimming took 6 bases from V and 1 from J; bases not matched to a gene: 5. Germline CDR1 reads MNHEY; CDR2 reads SVGAGI. This CDR3 contains 14 residues.

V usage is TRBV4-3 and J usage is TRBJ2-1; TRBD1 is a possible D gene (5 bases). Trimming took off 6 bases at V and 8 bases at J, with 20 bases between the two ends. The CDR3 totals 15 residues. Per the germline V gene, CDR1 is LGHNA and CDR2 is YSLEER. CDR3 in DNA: TGCGCCAGCAGGCACTATGGGGCAGGGATGGATGAGCAGTTCTTC. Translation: CASRHYGAGMDEQFF.

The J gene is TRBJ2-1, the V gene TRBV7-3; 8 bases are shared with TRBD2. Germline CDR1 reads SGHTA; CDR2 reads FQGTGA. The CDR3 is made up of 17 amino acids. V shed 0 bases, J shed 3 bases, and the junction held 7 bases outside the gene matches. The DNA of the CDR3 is TGTGCCAGCAGCTTAACCACAGTAAGCGGGAGCTACAATGAGCAGTTCTTC. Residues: CASSLTTVSGSYNEQFF.

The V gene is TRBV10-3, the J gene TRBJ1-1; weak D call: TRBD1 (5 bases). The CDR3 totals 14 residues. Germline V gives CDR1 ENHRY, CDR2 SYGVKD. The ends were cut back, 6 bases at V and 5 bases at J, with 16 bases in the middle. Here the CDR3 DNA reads TGTGCCATCAGCGCCGAGGCGGGGGAAACTGAAGCTTTCTTT. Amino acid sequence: CAISAEAGETEAFF.